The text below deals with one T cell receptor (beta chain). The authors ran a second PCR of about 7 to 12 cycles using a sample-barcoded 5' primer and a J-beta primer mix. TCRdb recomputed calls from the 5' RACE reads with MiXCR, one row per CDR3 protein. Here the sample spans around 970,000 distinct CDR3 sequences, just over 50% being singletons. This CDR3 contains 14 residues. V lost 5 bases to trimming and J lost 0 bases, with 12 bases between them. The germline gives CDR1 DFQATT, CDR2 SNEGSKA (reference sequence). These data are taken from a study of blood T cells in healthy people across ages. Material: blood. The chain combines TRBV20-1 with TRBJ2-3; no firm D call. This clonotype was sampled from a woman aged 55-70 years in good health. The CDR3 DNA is TGCAGTGCTGCAACCAGCGCTAGCACAGATACGCAGTATTTT. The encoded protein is CSAATSASTDTQYF.